This T cell receptor (beta chain) appears in the sequencing data of a study of T-cell memory formation after mild COVID-19. Overall study context: Across donors, TCR clusters were largely donor specific.

This clonotype was picked up a small number of times. V was trimmed by 5 bases and J by 7 bases, leaving 17 bases between them. The length of the CDR3 is 15 residues. The germline CDR1 and CDR2 sequences are SGHTA and FQGNSA. One entry per CDR3 protein results from TCRdb running MiXCR on the 5' RACE reads. This table holds about 400,000 distinct CDR3 sequences, roughly a quarter found once. V is TRBV7-2 and J is TRBJ2-2, with D possibly TRBD1 on 6 matching bases. This TCR derives from an adult woman who had mild COVID-19 (a few samples of this study predate the infection). Cell type and time point are not known. Sequences were obtained from PBMCs or a T cell subset sorted from them (not recorded which). This CDR3 is CASSKDGQGIGELFF. The CDR3 DNA reads as TGTGCCAGCAGCAAGGACGGGCAGGGGATCGGGGAGCTGTTTTTT.